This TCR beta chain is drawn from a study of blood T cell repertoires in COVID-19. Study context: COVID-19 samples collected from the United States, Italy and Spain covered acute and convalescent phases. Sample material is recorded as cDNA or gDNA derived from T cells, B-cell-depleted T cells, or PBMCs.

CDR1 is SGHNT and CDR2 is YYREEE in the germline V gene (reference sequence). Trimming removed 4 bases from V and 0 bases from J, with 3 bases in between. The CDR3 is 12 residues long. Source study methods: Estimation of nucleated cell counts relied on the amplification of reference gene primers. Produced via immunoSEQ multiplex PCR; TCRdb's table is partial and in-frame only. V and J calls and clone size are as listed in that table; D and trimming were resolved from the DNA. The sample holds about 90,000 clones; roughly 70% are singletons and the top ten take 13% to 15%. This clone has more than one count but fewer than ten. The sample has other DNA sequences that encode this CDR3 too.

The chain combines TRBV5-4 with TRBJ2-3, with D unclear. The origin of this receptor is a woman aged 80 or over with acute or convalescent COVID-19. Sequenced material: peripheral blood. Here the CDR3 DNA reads TGTGCCAGCAGCCTCAGCACAGATACGCAGTATTTT. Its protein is CASSLSTDTQYF.